This note documents a single T cell receptor (beta chain) sequence. This clonotype was observed a few times. The clone's antigen remains unknown. No much larger clone is present one base from it, and per-base qualities are unavailable. The sample belongs to a study of identical twins (dated by TCRdb to about 2016). For the wider study: To test whether fetal clonotypes persist, this study deep-sequenced TCR alpha and beta repertoires from monozygotic twins, from unrelated adults of various ages, and from cord blood. To rule out contamination, replicate twin experiments were performed at different times with different library preparation protocols.

Study-wide conclusions, independent of this receptor: Out-of-frame TCR alpha sequences shared between twins showed an excess of low generation-probability sequences compared with coincidental sharing between unrelated individuals. Conclusions relied on cross-sectional statistical analysis, since the same donors could not be followed over many years. Abundant cord blood beta clonotypes had fewer insertions, young adult naive repertoires showed a similar but weaker trend, and memory repertoires showed no such trend. A weaker excess of twin sharing was found in beta out-of-frame sequences because the signal-to-noise ratio was lowered by fewer shared sequences. Zero-insertion analyses could be partly confounded by invariant T cells such as MAIT and iNKT, although diverse VJ usage argued against such confounding for most clonotypes. In monozygotic twins, recombination models systematically underestimated out-of-frame TCR alpha sharing, but the models matched the sharing seen between unrelated individuals.

Trimming at the junction amounts to 3 bases on V and 5 bases on J, and the germline ends lie 18 bases apart. The CDR3 starts with the cysteine, ends with the phenylalanine, and has 15 residues. The only DNA kept is the CDR3, 45 bases in frame from the first base. CDR1 and CDR2 (SGHRS, YFSETQ) derive from the germline V gene. Every donor in the study was a healthy Caucasian. The twin cohort comprised three pairs of female monozygotic twins, all aged about 18 to 29 years. Peripheral blood mononuclear cells were the source from which RNA for the TCR libraries was isolated. The receptor library was made with 5' RACE. Sequenced using an Illumina HiSeq 2000. Template switching added a universal primer binding site, and the final cDNA carried a unique molecular identifier that allowed TCR cDNA molecules to be counted accurately. Specific primers in the conserved constant-segment region were used to synthesize first-strand cDNA for TCR alpha and beta chains. To control for contamination, every cDNA library carried two barcodes: a SMART-Mk sample barcode plus Illumina barcodes. Two successive PCR steps introduced TruSeq adapter sequences along with Illumina sample barcodes. TCR alpha and beta cDNA libraries were sequenced on the Illumina HiSeq platform with custom primers. The published analysis was carried out like this. MiGEC processed the raw reads to extract unique molecular identifiers, while MiXCR was used to determine the CDR3 positions. Recombination models were inferred per individual with the repgenHMM and IGoR tools using an EM algorithm. Shared clonotype analysis was performed with the tcR package in R, normalizing sharing by the product of cloneset sizes. Out-of-frame nonproductive sequences were analyzed to study raw recombination free of thymic and clonal selection effects. TCRdb applied fastp at Q25 and MiXCR to the public reads, then kept only in-frame beta chains. Every distinct CDR3 protein forms one entry, paired with its most common genes and DNA. TCRdb, rather than the study authors, made the V and J calls. Recorded for this sample are 600,000 to 850,000 distinct CDR3 sequences; 18% of them occurred a single time. The ten largest clones capture over 10% of the sample.

The sample also formed part of further work on T cells expressing NK-cell markers. The second investigation adds: TCR beta-chain repertoires were profiled in sorted CD3+CD56+NKG2C+, CD3+CD56+NKG2C- and CD3+CD56-NKG2C+ T-cell subsets from fewer than 10 donors. Of the eight sequenced donors, seven were found to be HCMV-seropositive and one was found to be HCMV-seronegative. In several experiments an anti-gammadeltaTCR antibody was added to restrict sorting to alphabetaTCR-expressing T cells. In six donors, the dominant CD3+CD56+NKG2C+ clonotypes were among the top 10 CD8+ clonotypes and accounted for 1.0-7.0% of CD8+ T cells. Those dominant clonotypes were again the most abundant among CD3+CD56-NKG2C+ cells in several donors, at about 25-60.1%. Whether the expanded NKG2C-expressing T cell clones were specific for HCMV antigens was left unclear. The study sequenced eight donors, all healthy volunteers chosen at random: three men and five women. HCMV-specific IgG was detected in serum with a commercial ELISA kit to determine HCMV serostatus. For about 6 donors, unsorted PBMC were also used to sequence bulk peripheral blood T-cell repertoires. MIGEC was used to demultiplex reads and group the reads by UMI, and MiTCR was used to assemble and quantify clonotypes. To exclude erroneous sequences, only TCR cDNA sequences supported by at least two reads were retained. Downstream repertoire analysis used the tcR package, and clonotypes were matched across fractions by CDR3 nucleotide sequence plus V segment. Antigen specificity was annotated against VDJdb with VDJmatch, allowing one amino acid substitution in CDR3.

Recombination joined TRBV5-1 with TRBJ2-7; the D region possibly corresponds to TRBD2 (6 bases align). This TCR came from a woman between 18 and 30 years old in good health. Sequences were obtained from PBMCs. The nucleotide sequence reads as follows: TGCGCCAGCAGCTCCACCTCGACTAGTAGCGACGAGCAGTACTTC. The encoded protein is CASSSTSTSSDEQYF.